What follows describes a single TCR beta chain. The data originate from a study of blood T cell repertoires in COVID-19. Repertoires were generated with immunoSEQ multiplex PCR, while TCRdb's copy carries only in-frame clones and drops some. The sample shows 50,000 to 75,000 clones, over 75% of them seen only once. The CDR3 runs 15 residues. Trimming at V came to 10 bases and at J to 6 bases, leaving 14 bases not matched to a gene. Germline loops: CDR1 SNHLY, CDR2 FYNNEI. This sequence was found in a man aged 80 or over in a cohort sampled during active COVID-19. The sequencing sample was made of peripheral blood. The V gene is TRBV2, the J gene TRBJ2-2; TRBD1 aligns across 7 bases. The CDR3 spells CATTNGTVGPGELFF. CDR3 nucleotide sequence: TGTGCCACCACAAATGGGACAGTCGGACCCGGGGAGCTGTTTTTT.